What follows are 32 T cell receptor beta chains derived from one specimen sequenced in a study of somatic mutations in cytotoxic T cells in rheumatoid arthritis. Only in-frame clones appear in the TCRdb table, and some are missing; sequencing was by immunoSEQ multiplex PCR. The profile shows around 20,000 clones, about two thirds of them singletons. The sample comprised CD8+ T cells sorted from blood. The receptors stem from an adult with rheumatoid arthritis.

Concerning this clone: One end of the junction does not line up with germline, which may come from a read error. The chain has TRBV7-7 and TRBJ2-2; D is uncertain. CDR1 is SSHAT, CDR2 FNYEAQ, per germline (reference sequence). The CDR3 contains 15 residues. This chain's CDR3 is CASSPTDPYTGELFF. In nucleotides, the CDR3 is TGTGCTAGCAGCCCCACGGACCCCTACACCGGGGAGCTGTTTTTT. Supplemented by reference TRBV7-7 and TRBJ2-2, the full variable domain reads GAGVSQSPRYKVTKRGQDVTLRCDPISSHATLYWYQQALGQGPEFLTYFNYEAQPDKSGLPSDRFSAERPEGSISTLTIQRTEQRDSAMYRCASSPTDPYTGELFFGEGSRLTVL.

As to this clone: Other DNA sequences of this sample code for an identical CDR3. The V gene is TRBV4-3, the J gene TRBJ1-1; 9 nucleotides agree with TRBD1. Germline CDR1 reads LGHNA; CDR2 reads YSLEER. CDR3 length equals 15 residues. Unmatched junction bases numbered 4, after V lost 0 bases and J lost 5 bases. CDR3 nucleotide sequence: TGCGCCAGCAGCCAAGAGGGACAGGGTTGGACTGAAGCTTTCTTT. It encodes CASSQEGQGWTEAFF.

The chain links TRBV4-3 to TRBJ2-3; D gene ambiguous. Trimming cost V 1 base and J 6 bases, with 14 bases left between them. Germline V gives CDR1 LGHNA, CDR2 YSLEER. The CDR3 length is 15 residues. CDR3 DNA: TGCGCCAGCAGCCAAGCGCGGCAGACGCTGGATACGCAGTATTTT. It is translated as CASSQARQTLDTQYF.

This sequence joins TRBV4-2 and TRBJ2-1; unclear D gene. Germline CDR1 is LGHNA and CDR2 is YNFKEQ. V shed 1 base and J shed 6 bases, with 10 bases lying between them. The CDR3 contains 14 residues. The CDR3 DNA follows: TGTGCCAGCAGCCAAGTAATTAGCAGCAATGAGCAGTTCTTC. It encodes CASSQVISSNEQFF.

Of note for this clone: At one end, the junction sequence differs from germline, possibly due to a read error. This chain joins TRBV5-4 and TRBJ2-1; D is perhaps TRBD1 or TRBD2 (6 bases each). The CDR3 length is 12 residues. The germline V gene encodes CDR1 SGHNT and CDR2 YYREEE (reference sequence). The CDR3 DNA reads TGTGCCAGCAGCTTGGTGGGGGGCCCCTCGGTCTTC. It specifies CASSLVGGPSVF.

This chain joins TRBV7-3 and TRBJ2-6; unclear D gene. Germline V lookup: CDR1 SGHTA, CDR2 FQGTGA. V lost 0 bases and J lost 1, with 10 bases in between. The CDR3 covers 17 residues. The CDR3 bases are TGTGCCAGCAGCTTAACGGGTAGCAGTTCTGGGGCCAACGTCCTGACTTTC. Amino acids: CASSLTGSSSGANVLTF.

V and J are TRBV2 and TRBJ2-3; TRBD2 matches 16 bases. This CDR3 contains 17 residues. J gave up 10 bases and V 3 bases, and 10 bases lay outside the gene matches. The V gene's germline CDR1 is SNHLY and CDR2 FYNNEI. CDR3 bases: TGTGCCAGCAGTGACCTGGGACTAGCGGGGGGGGATCTGTCGCAGTATTTT. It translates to CASSDLGLAGGDLSQYF.

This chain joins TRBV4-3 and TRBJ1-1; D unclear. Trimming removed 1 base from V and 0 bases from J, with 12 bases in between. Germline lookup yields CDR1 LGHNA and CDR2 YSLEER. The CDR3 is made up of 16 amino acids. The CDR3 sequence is CASSQAWQQMNTEAFF. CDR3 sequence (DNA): TGCGCCAGCAGCCAAGCCTGGCAACAGATGAACACTGAAGCTTTCTTT.

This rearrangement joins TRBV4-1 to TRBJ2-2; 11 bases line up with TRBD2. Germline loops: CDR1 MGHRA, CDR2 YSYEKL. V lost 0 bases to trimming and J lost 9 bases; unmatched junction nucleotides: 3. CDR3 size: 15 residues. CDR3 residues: CASSQDVAGGRELFF. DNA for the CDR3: TGCGCCAGCAGCCAAGATGTAGCGGGGGGGCGGGAGCTGTTTTTT.

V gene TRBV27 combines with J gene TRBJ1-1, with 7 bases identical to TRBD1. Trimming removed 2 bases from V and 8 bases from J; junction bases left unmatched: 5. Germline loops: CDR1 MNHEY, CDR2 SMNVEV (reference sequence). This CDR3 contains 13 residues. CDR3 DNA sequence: TGTGCCAGCAGTTTAGTCTTCAGGGGGGAAGCTTTCTTT. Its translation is CASSLVFRGEAFF.

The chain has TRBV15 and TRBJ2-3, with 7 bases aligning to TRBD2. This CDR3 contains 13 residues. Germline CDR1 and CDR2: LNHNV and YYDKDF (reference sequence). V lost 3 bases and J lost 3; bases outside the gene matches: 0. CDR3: CATSRGGTDTQYF. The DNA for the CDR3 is TGTGCCACCAGCAGGGGGGGGACAGATACGCAGTATTTT.

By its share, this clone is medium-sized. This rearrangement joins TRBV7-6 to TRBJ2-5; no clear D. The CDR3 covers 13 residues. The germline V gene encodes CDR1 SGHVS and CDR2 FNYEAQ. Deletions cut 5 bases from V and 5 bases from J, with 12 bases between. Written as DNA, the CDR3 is TGTGCCAGCAGCCCCTGGTCCGGGGAGACCCAGTACTTC. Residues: CASSPWSGETQYF.

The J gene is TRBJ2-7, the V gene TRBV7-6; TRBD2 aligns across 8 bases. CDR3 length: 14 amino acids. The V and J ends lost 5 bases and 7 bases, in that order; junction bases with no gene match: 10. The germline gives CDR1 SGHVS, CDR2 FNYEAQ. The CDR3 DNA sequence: TGTGCCAGCAGCCAAGGCGGGAGGAACGGTGAGCAGTACTTC. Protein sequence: CASSQGGRNGEQYF.

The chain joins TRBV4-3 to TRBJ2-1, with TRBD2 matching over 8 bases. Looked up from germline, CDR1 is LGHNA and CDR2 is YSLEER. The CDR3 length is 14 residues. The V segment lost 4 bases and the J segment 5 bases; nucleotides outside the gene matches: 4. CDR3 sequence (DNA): TGCGCCAGCAGCCCGCGCGGGGGGAACAATGAGCAGTTCTTC. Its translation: CASSPRGGNNEQFF.

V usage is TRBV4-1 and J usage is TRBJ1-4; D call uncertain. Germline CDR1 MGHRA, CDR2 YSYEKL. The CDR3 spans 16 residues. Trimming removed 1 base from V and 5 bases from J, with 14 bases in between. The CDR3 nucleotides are TGCGCCAGCAGCCAAGCACATTCAGGAAACAATGAAAAACTGTTTTTT. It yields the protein CASSQAHSGNNEKLFF.

CDR3 in amino acids: CASTLGSGGHNEQFF. The DNA for the CDR3 is TGTGCCAGTACCCTAGGAAGCGGGGGTCACAATGAGCAGTTCTTC. The chain combines TRBV19 with TRBJ2-1; 8 bases map to TRBD2. CDR1 and CDR2 (germline): LNHDA, SQIVND (reference sequence). The CDR3 loop spans 15 amino acids. With 7 bases clipped from V and 5 bases from J, the junction kept 10 bases outside the gene matches.

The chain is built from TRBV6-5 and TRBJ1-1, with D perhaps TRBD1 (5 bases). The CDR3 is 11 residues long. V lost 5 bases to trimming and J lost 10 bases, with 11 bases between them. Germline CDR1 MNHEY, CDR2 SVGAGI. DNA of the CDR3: TGTGCCAGCAGTCAGGGCTCGGGAGCTTTCTTT. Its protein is CASSQGSGAFF.

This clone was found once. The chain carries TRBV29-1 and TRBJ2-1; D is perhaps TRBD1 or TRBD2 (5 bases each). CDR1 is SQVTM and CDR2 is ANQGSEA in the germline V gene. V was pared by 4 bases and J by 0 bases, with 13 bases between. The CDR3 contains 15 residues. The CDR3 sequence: CSVVPRESSYNEQFF. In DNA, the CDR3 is TGCAGCGTTGTTCCCAGGGAGAGCTCCTACAATGAGCAGTTCTTC.

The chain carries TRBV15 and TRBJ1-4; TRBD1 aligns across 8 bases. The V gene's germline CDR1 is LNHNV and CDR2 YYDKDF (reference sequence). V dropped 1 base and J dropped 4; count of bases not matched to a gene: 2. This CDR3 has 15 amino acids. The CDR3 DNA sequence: TGTGCCACCAGCAGAGGAGACAGGGGTAATGAAAAACTGTTTTTT. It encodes CATSRGDRGNEKLFF.

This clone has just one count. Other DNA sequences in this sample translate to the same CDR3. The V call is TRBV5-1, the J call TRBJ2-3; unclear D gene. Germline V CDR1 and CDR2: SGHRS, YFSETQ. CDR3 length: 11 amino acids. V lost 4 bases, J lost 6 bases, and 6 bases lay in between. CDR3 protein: CASSLGDTQYF. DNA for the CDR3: TGCGCCAGCAGCCTCGGGGATACGCAGTATTTT.

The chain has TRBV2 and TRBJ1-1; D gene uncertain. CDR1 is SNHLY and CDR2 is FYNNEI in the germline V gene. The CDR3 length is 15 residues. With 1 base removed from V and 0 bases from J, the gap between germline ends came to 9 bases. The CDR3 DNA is TGTGCCAGCAGTGAAGGGAGACACCTGAACACTGAAGCTTTCTTT. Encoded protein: CASSEGRHLNTEAFF.

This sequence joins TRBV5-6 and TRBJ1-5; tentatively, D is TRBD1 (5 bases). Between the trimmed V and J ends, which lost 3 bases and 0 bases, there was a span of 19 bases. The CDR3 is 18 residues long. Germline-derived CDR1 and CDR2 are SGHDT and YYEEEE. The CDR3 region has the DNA TGTGCCAGCAGCTCAGATGGGCAGGGCCCATATAGCAATCAGCCCCAGCATTTT. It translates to CASSSDGQGPYSNQPQHF.

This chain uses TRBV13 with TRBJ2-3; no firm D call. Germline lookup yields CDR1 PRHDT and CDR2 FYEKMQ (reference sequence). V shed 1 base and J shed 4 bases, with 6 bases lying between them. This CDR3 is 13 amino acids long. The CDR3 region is CASSLDGADTQYF. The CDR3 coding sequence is TGTGCCAGCAGCTTAGACGGTGCAGATACGCAGTATTTT.

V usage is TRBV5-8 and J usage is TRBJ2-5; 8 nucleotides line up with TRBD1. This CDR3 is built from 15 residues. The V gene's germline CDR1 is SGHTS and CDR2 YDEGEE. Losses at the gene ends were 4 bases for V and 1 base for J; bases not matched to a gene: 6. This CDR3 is CASSQTGTGQETQYF. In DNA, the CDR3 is TGTGCCAGCAGCCAAACCGGGACAGGCCAAGAGACCCAGTACTTC.

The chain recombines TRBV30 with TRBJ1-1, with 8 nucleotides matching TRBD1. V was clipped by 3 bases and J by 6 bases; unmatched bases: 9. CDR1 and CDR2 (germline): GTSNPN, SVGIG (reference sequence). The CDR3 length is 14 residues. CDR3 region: CAWRPGTGPAEAFF. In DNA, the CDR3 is TGTGCCTGGAGGCCCGGGACAGGCCCGGCTGAAGCTTTCTTT.

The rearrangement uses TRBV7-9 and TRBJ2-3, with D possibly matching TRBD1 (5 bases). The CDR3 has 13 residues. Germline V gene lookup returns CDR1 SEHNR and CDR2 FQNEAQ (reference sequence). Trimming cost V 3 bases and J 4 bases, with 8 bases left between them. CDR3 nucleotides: TGTGCCAGCAGCTTCCCAGGGCCAGATACGCAGTATTTT. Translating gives CASSFPGPDTQYF.

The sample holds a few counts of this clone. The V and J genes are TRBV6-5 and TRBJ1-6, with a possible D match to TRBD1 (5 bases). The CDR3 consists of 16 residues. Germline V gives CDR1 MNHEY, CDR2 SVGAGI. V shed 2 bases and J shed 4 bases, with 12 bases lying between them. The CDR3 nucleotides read TGTGCCAGCAGTTACCGGGACGAACCTTATAATTCACCCCTCCACTTT. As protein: CASSYRDEPYNSPLHF.

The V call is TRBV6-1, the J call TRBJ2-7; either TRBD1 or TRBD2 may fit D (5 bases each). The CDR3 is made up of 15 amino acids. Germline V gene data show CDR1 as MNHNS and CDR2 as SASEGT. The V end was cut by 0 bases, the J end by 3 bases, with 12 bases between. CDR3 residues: CASSEAAGANYEQYF. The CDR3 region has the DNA TGTGCCAGCAGTGAAGCGGCCGGGGCAAACTACGAGCAGTACTTC.

CDR3 nucleotides: TGCGCCAGCAGCCGAGCTCCGGGACTAGCGGGGGGGACCCAGTACTTC. Translating it yields CASSRAPGLAGGTQYF. This chain links TRBV4-3 with TRBJ2-5; 15 nucleotides agree with TRBD2. V was pared by 4 bases and J by 7 bases, with 7 bases of the junction left unmatched. Per the germline V gene, CDR1 is LGHNA and CDR2 is YSLEER. The length of the CDR3 is 16 residues.

The CDR3 region is CASRPKTGGANQPQHF. Here the CDR3 DNA reads TGTGCCAGCAGACCTAAGACAGGGGGAGCCAATCAGCCCCAGCATTTT. The J gene is TRBJ1-5, the V gene TRBV28; TRBD1 matches 9 bases. CDR3 length: 16 amino acids. Germline V gene data show CDR1 as MDHEN and CDR2 as SYDVKM. The ends lost 6 bases at V and 3 bases at J; junction bases unmatched: 9.

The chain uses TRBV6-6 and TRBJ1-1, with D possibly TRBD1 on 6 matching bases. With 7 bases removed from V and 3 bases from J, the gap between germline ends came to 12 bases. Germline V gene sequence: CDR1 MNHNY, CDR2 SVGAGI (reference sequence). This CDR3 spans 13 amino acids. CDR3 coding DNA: TGTGCCAGCACTTGGACAGAGCACACTGAAGCTTTCTTT. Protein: CASTWTEHTEAFF.

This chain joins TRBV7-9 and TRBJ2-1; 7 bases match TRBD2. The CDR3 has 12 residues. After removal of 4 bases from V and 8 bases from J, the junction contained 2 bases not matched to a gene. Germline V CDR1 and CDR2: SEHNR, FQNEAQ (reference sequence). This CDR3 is CASSSTSYEQFF. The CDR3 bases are TGTGCCAGCAGCTCGACTAGCTATGAGCAGTTCTTC.